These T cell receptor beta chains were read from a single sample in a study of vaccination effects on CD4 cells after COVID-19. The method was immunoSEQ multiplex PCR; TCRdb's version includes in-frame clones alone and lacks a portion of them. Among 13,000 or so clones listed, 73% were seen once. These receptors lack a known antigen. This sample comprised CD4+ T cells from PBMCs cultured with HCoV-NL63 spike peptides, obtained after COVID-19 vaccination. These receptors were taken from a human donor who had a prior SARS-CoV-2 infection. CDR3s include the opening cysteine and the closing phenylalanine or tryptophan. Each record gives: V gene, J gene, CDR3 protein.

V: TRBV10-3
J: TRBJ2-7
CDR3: CAISVRGSSYEQYF

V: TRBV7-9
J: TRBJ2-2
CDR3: CASSAPAGELFF

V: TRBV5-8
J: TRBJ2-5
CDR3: CASSLSTSEETQYF

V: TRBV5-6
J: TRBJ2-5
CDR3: CASSLKQVFQETQYF

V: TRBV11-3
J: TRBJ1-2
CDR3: CASSLGAYGYTF

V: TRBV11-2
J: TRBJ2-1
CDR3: CASSFMLSYNEQFF

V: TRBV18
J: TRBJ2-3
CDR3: CASSPQTDTQYF

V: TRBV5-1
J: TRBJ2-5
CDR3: CASSLEWGSETQYF

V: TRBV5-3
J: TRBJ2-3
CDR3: CARSVTSGTDTQYF

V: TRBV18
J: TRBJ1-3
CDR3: CASSLEHGSSGNTIYF

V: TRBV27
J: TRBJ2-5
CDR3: CARGTAKGETQYF

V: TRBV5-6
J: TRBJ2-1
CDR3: CASTRGTGKFNEQFF

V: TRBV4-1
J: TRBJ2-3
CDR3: CASSQDRLGGDTQYF

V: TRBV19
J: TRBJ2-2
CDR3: CASSVFGTGRTGELFF

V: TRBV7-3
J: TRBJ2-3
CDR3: CASSLLGETDTQYF